This TCR beta chain was sequenced during a study of T cells in Graves' hyperthyroidism and ophthalmopathy (dated by TCRdb to the late 2010s). At the level of the whole study: Peripheral blood samples were taken at initial diagnosis, before any treatment was given. A discovery cohort of roughly 100 patients, about 43 with Graves' ophthalmopathy and approximately 60 with stable Graves' hyperthyroidism, was used to find distinguishing TCR V-J signatures. An independent validation cohort of around 19 hyperthyroidism patients and approximately 16 patients who later progressed to ophthalmopathy tested prospective prediction of ophthalmopathy. The paper reports TCR Vbeta CDR3 sequencing of approximately 130 peripheral blood samples: some 44 ophthalmopathy, about 75 hyperthyroidism and around 17 progressor patients. After blood sampling, hyperthyroidism patients were treated with methimazole at a starting dose of 30 mg daily, and ophthalmopathy patients were treated with high-dose intravenous methylprednisolone. For training and testing, the 80 to 100 patients in the discovery cohort were randomly divided in a 7:3 ratio. The study also compared thyroid tissue and blood T-cell repertoires from about six Graves' hyperthyroidism patients. The paper's findings and limits, for the study overall: A model built on a 13 V-J signature distinguished ophthalmopathy from stable hyperthyroidism, reaching roughly 88% sensitivity and about 81% specificity in cross-validation and 80%/75% in testing. In validation, the model predicted progression to ophthalmopathy a median of roughly 6.2 months before onset, with approximately 70% sensitivity and about 72% specificity. Most expanded thyroid clonotypes (frequency above 0.001) were also detected in blood, suggesting blood repertoires may reflect thyroid immune responses. No statistical method was used to fix the sample size in advance, and group allocation was not hidden from the investigators.

Graves' hyperthyroidism was defined as stable when no progression to ophthalmopathy occurred over 18 months of follow-up. Hyperthyroidism patients were newly diagnosed, had a disease duration of under 2 months, and were aged 18 to 65 years. Patients with uncontrolled infections, other autoimmune diseases, pregnancy or lactation were excluded. Diagnoses relied on clinical symptoms, serum thyroxine and TRAb, thyroid ultrasound and orbital computed tomography. Ficoll-Paque density gradient centrifugation was used to isolate PBMCs from around 10 ml of fresh peripheral blood. Trizol reagent was used to extract total RNA, and RNA quality was then checked on an Agilent 2100 Bioanalyzer. This clonotype has a count of ten or more. Its binding antigen is unknown. No base quality information exists; no much larger clone differs at one position. The CDR3, cysteine through phenylalanine, is 15 amino acids long. The DNA shown is the 45-base CDR3, in frame from base 1. Trimming at the junction amounts to 0 bases on V and 4 bases on J, and the germline ends lie 9 bases apart. The germline V gene supplies CDR1 MGHRA and CDR2 YSYEKL.

Amplification of TCR beta CDR3 regions was carried out from RNA transcripts. For the first round of RT-PCR on the TCR CDR3, the HTBI primer set was used together with the Qiagen OneStep RT-PCR kit. A second multiplex PCR round built the libraries, followed by size selection and purification. Sequencing of the libraries was done on an Illumina HiSeq2000 using paired-end 100 bp reads. The paper's processing steps were these. SOAPnuke was used to process the raw data, throwing out any read that contained adapters or uncalled bases, had a mean Phred below 15, or lacked an exact constant-primer or identifier match. COPE v1.2.5 was used to merge the high-quality paired reads, and each unique nucleotide sequence was defined as a clonotype. MiTCR v1.1 was used to align clonotypes to the IMGT TRBV, TRBD and TRBJ reference segments. Only V-J combinations with frequency above 0.0001, covering about 99% of repertoires, were analysed. A TCS score was defined as the ratio between F50 (clonal expansion) and ExV (chaos), using BLOSUM62-based TCRdist between CDR3 peptides within each V-J. Welch's t-statistics and random forest reduced 514 V-J features to 10 to 15, which were used in a naive Bayes classifier (R e1071). The public reads were quality trimmed at Q25 with fastp and then assembled into clones with MiXCR by TCRdb, keeping productive beta chains. Each CDR3 protein gets just one entry, which takes the most common genes and DNA from the rows behind it. These V and J calls are TCRdb output, not the study's own analysis. This sample comprises roughly 380,000 distinct CDR3 sequences, about 20% of them detected only once. 3.5% to 4% of the sample lies in the top ten.

The chain is assembled from TRBV4-1 and TRBJ2-2, with the D gene too uncertain to name. This clonotype originated in a woman under 30 with Graves' hyperthyroidism. Specimen: blood. The CDR3 is CASSQDPVLTGELFF. The bases read TGCGCCAGCAGCCAAGATCCGGTTCTCACCGGGGAGCTGTTTTTT.